This TCR beta chain was documented in a study of CD8 T cells in ankylosing spondylitis. V was clipped by 7 bases and J by 4 bases; unmatched bases: 11. The germline V gene has CDR1 MDHEN and CDR2 SYDVKM. This CDR3 is 16 amino acids long. A single record per CDR3 protein comes from TCRdb applying MiXCR to the 5' RACE reads. The table records some 87,000 distinct CDR3 sequences, roughly 8.8% of them present only once. The sample holds many counts of this clonotype. Its target is not known. Study-wide findings and caveats: In ankylosing spondylitis patients, matched synovial fluid reportedly showed significant enrichment of disease-linked clones. A TCR beta motif of 7 to 9 highly homologous variants seemed to mark ankylosing spondylitis blood.

The V and J genes are TRBV28 and TRBJ1-5, with 9 bases that match TRBD1. The material sequenced was blood, either unsorted or a sorted T cell fraction (not recorded which). The receptor was isolated from a male donor with ankylosing spondylitis or in good health (not recorded which). For the CDR3, the DNA is TGTGCCAGCACCCTATTCTCCGGACAGGGGAATCAGCCCCAGCATTTT. Encoded protein: CASTLFSGQGNQPQHF.